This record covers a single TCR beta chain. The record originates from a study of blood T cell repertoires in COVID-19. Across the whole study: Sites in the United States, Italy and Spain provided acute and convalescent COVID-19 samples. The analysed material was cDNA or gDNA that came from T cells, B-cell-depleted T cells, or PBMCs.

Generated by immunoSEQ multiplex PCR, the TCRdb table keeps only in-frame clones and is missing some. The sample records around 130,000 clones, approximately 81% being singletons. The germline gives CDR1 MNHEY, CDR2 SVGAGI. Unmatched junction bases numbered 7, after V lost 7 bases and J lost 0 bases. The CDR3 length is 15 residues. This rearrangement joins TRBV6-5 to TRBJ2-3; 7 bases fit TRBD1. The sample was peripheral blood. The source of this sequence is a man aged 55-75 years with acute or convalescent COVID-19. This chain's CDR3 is CASTRGGPSTDTQYF. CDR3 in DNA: TGTGCCAGCACCCGAGGGGGCCCCAGCACAGATACGCAGTATTTT.